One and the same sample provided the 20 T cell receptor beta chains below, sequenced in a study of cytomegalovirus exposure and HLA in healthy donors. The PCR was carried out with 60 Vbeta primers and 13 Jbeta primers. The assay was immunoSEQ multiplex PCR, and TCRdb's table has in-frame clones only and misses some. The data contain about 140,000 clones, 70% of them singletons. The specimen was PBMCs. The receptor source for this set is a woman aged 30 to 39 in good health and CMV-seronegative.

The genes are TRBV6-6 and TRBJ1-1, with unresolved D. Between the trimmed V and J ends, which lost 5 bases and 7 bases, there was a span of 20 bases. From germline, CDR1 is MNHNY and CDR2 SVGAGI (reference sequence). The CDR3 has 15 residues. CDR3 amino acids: CASSPKEAGFSEAFF. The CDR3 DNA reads TGTGCCAGCAGTCCGAAGGAGGCGGGGTTCAGTGAAGCTTTCTTT.

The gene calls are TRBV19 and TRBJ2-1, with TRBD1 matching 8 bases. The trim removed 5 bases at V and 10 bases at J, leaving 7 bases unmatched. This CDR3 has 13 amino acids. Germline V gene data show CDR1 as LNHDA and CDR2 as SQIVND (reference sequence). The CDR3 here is CASSPGQGGEQFF. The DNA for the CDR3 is TGTGCCAGTAGTCCTGGACAGGGTGGCGAGCAGTTCTTC.

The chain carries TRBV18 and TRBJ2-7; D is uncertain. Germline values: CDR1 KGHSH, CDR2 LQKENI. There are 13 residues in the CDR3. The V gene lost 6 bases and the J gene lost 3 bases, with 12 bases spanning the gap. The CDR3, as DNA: TGTGCCAGCTCTCTTCGGCCGGACTACGAGCAGTACGTC. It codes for CASSLRPDYEQYV.

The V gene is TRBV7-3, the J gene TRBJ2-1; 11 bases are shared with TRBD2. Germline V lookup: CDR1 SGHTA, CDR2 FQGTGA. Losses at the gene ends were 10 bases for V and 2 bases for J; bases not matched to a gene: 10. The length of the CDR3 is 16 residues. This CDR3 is CAISGGALGAYNEQFF. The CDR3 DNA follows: TGTGCCATTAGCGGGGGGGCCCTGGGGGCCTACAATGAGCAGTTCTTC.

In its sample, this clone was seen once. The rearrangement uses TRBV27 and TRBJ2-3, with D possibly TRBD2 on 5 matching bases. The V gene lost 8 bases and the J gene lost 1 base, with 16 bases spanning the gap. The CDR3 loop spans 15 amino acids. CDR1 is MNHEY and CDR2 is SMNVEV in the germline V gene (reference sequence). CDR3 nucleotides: TGTGCCAGCGCCCGTGGACTTAGGGGCACAGATACGCAGTATTTT. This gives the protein CASARGLRGTDTQYF.

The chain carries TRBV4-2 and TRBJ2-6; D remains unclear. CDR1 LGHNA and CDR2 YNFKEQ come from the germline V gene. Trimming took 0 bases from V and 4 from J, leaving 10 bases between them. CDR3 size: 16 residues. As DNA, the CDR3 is TGTGCCAGCAGCCAAGACGTTGTTTCCGGGGCCAACGTCCTGACTTTC. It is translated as CASSQDVVSGANVLTF.

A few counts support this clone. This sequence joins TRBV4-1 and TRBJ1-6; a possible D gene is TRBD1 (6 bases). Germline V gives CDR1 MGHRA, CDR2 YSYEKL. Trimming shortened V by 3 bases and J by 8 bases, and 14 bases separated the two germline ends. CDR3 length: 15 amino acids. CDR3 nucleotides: TGCGCCAGCAGCCAGGGGCAGGGGCCCGATTCACCCCTCCACTTT. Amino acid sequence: CASSQGQGPDSPLHF.

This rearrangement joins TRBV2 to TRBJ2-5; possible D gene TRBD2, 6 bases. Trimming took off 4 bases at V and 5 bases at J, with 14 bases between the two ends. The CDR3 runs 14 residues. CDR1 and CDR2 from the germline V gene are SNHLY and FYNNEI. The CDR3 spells CASSVATSEETQYF. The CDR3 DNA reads TGTGCCAGCAGTGTAGCGACTAGTGAGGAGACCCAGTACTTC.

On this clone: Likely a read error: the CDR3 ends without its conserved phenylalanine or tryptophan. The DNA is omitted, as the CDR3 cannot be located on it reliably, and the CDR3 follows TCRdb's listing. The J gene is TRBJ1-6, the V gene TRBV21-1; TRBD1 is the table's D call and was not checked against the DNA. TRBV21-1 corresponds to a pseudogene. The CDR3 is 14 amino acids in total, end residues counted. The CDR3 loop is CASSKRGPRTALYL.

CDR3 DNA sequence: TGTGCCAGCAGCTTCGGTTTGGAGACCCAGTACTTC. This encodes CASSFGLETQYF. This chain joins TRBV5-8 and TRBJ2-5, with D uncertain. This CDR3 is 12 amino acids long. The germline V gene has CDR1 SGHTS and CDR2 YDEGEE. Trimming took 2 bases from V and 5 from J, leaving 7 bases between them. The variable domain in full, with the rest retrieved from reference TRBV5-8 and TRBJ2-5, is EAGVTQSPTHLIKTRGQQATLRCSPISGHTSVYWYQQALGLGLQFLLWYDEGEERNRGNFPPRFSGRQFPNYSSELNVNALELEDSALYLCASSFGLETQYFGPGTRLLVL.

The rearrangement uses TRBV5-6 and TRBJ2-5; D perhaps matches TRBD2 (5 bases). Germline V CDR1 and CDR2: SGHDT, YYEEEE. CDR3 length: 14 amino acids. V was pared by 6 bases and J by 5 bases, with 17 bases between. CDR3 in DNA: TGTGCCAGCACCCTAGAGGGCGGAGGTGAGACCCAGTACTTC. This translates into CASTLEGGGETQYF.

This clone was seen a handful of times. The CDR3 is CASGGGGNRNEQFF. As DNA, the CDR3 is TGTGCCAGCGGCGGGGGGGGCAACCGCAATGAGCAGTTCTTC. The rearrangement links TRBV6-5 to TRBJ2-1, with 9 bases matching TRBD2. The CDR3 has 14 amino acids. Trimming at V came to 8 bases and at J to 6 bases, leaving 8 bases not matched to a gene. Germline assignment: CDR1 MNHEY and CDR2 SVGAGI.

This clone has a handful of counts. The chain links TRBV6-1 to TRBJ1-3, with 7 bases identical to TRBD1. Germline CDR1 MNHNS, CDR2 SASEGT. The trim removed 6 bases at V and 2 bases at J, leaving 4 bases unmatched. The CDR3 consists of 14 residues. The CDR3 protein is CASSRGTAGNTIYF. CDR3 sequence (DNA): TGTGCCAGCAGCCGCGGGACAGCTGGAAACACCATATATTTT.

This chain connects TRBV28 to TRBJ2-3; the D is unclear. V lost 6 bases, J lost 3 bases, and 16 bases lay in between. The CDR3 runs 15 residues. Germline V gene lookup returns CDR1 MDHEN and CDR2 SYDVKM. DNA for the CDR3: TGTGCCAGCAGATTGAGCTCCTACTGGACAGATACGCAGTATTTT. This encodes CASRLSSYWTDTQYF.

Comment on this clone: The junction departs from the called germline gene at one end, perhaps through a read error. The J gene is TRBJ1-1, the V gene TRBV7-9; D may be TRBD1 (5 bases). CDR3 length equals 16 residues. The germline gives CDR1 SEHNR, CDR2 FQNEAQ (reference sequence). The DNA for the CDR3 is TGTTCCAGCAGCCCCATGGGGGGAGTGGTGGGCACTGAAGCTTTCTTT. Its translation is CSSSPMGGVVGTEAFF.

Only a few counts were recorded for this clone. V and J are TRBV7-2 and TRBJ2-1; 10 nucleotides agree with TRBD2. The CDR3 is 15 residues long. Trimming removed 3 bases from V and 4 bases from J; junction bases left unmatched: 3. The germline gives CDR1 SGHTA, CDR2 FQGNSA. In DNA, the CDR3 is TGTGCCAGCAGCTTTAGCGGGGGGAATTACAATGAGCAGTTCTTC. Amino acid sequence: CASSFSGGNYNEQFF. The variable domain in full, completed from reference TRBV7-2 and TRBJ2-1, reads GAGVSQSPSNKVTEKGKDVELRCDPISGHTALYWYRQSLGQGLEFLIYFQGNSAPDKSGLPSDRFSAERTGGSVSTLTIQRTQQEDSAVYLCASSFSGGNYNEQFFGPGTRLTVL.

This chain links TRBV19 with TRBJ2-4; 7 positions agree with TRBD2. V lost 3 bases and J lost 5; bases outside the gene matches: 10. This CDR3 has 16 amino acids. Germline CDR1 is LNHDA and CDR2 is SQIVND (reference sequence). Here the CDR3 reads CASSISRGSPQNIQYF. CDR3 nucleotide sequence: TGTGCCAGTAGTATCTCCCGCGGGAGCCCCCAAAACATTCAGTACTTC. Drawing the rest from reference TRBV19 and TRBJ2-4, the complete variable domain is DGGITQSPKYLFRKEGQNVTLSCEQNLNHDAMYWYRQDPGQGLRLIYYSQIVNDFQKGDIAEGYSVSREKKESFPLTVTSAQKNPTAFYLCASSISRGSPQNIQYFGAGTRLSVL.

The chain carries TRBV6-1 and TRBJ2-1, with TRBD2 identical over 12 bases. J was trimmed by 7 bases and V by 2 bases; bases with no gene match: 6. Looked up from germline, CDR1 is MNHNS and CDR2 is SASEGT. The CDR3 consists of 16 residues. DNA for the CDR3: TGTGCCAGCAGTGAACTCGGACTAGCGGGGTCTAATGAGCAGTTCTTC. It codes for CASSELGLAGSNEQFF.

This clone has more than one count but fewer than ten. This chain's CDR3 is CASTTGQRSYNSPLHF. CDR3 DNA: TGTGCCAGCACTACGGGACAACGCTCCTATAATTCACCCCTCCACTTT. The chain combines TRBV2 with TRBJ1-6; D might be TRBD1 (6 bases). Germline V lookup: CDR1 SNHLY, CDR2 FYNNEI. V was trimmed by 7 bases and J by 0 bases, leaving 13 bases between them. The CDR3 extends over 16 amino acids.

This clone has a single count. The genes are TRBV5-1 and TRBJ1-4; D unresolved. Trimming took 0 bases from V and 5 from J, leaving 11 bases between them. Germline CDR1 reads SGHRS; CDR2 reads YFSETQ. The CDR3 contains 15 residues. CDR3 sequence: CASSLAGVTNEKLFF. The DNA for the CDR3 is TGCGCCAGCAGCTTGGCCGGGGTTACAAATGAAAAACTGTTTTTT.